The 27 T cell receptor beta chains listed next were all sequenced from one sample in a study of early T cells in non-severe SARS-CoV-2 infection. TCRdb recomputed calls from the 5' RACE reads with MiXCR, one row per CDR3 protein. The sample has more than 80,000 distinct CDR3 sequences; approximately 14% are singletons. Sequencing was done on a sample of whole blood. The receptors here all came from an adult who was a healthcare worker with PCR-confirmed SARS-CoV-2 infection or an uninfected control (not recorded which).

This rearrangement joins TRBV5-5 to TRBJ1-6; TRBD1 matches at 7 bases. Germline V gene data show CDR1 as SGHKS and CDR2 as YYEKEE (reference sequence). After removal of 1 base from V and 7 bases from J, the junction contained 5 bases not matched to a gene. The CDR3 contains 15 residues. The CDR3 protein is CASSLWGQYNSPLHF. In DNA form, the CDR3 reads TGTGCCAGCAGCTTGTGGGGACAGTACAATTCACCCCTCCACTTT.

This clonotype was picked up a small number of times. This rearrangement joins TRBV15 to TRBJ2-3; D tentatively reads TRBD1 or TRBD2 (5 bases each). Germline loops: CDR1 LNHNV, CDR2 YYDKDF (reference sequence). V was clipped by 3 bases and J by 4 bases, with 5 bases between them. The CDR3 is 12 amino acids. CDR3 in amino acids: CATSRGADTQYF. The CDR3, as DNA: TGTGCCACCAGCAGGGGGGCAGATACGCAGTATTTT.

The chain links TRBV6-5 to TRBJ1-1, with D hard to call. Trimming took 7 bases from V and 1 from J, leaving 13 bases between them. The CDR3 has 14 amino acids. Germline V gene lookup returns CDR1 MNHEY and CDR2 SVGAGI. CDR3 in amino acids: CASTPEGWNTEAFF. CDR3 coding DNA: TGTGCCAGCACCCCCGAGGGTTGGAACACTGAAGCTTTCTTT.

This clonotype was detected ten times or more. The chain uses TRBV15 and TRBJ1-2; no firm D call. The length of the CDR3 is 14 residues. Trimming removed 5 bases from V and 3 bases from J, with 13 bases in between. Germline lookup yields CDR1 LNHNV and CDR2 YYDKDF (reference sequence). The CDR3 nucleotides read TGTGCCACCAGCCCTCTCACAGAGTACTATGGCTACACCTTC. Protein: CATSPLTEYYGYTF.

This clonotype was detected ten times or more. V is TRBV25-1 and J is TRBJ1-5; no clear D gene. The CDR3 sequence is 14 residues long. Trimming stripped 3 bases from V and 4 bases from J, with 10 bases between. Germline values: CDR1 MGHDK, CDR2 SYGVNS. CDR3 region: CASSDGSRNQPQHF. The CDR3 nucleotides are TGTGCCAGCAGTGACGGGTCCAGAAATCAGCCCCAGCATTTT.

The V and J genes are TRBV11-2 and TRBJ1-1; D is uncertain. V gave up 2 bases and J gave up 5 bases, with 0 bases separating them. The CDR3 contains 10 residues. Germline CDR1 SGHAT, CDR2 FQNNGV. The CDR3 DNA sequence: TGTGCCAGCAGCTTAACTGAAGCTTTCTTT. Translated: CASSLTEAFF.

This clonotype was counted many times. V gene TRBV2 combines with J gene TRBJ2-7; TRBD1 aligns across 8 bases. Trimming at V came to 8 bases and at J to 7 bases, leaving 10 bases not matched to a gene. This CDR3 comprises 13 residues. Germline V CDR1 and CDR2: SNHLY, FYNNEI. The CDR3 loop is CASRDRTPWEQYF. CDR3 coding DNA: TGTGCCAGCCGGGACAGGACCCCCTGGGAGCAGTACTTC.

The chain links TRBV6-1 to TRBJ2-3; a possible D gene is TRBD1 (7 bases). V gave up 1 base and J gave up 6 bases, with 20 bases separating them. CDR3 length: 17 amino acids. From germline, CDR1 is MNHNS and CDR2 SASEGT. The CDR3 region has the DNA TGTGCCAGCAGTGAAGAGGGGGCCGGGACTCTATATGATACGCAGTATTTT. Residues: CASSEEGAGTLYDTQYF.

The chain combines TRBV29-1 with TRBJ2-3; 9 bases line up with TRBD2. Germline trimming cut 4 bases from V and 1 base from J; bases unmatched to any gene: 3. Germline V lookup: CDR1 SQVTM, CDR2 ANQGSEA. The CDR3 covers 14 residues. CDR3 DNA: TGCAGCGTTGTGGGACTAGCCGGCACAGATACGCAGTATTTT. This encodes CSVVGLAGTDTQYF.

This clonotype was seen ten or more times. This chain joins TRBV3-1 and TRBJ1-6; D remains ambiguous. V gave up 0 bases and J gave up 8 bases, with 11 bases separating them. CDR3 length equals 15 residues. CDR1 is LGHDT, CDR2 YNNKEL, per germline (reference sequence). As DNA, the CDR3 is TGTGCCAGCAGCCAAGAGGAGGGAATGGATTCACCCCTCCACTTT. Its protein product is CASSQEEGMDSPLHF.

The chain couples TRBV11-1 to TRBJ2-5; 9 nucleotides line up with TRBD1. The germline CDR1 and CDR2 sequences are SGHAT and FQDESV (reference sequence). The junction had 7 bases not matched to a gene; V was cut back by 2 bases and J by 6 bases. The length of the CDR3 is 15 residues. The CDR3 DNA reads TGTGCCAGCAGCTTAACGGGACAGGGCAGGCAGACCCAGTACTTC. Protein: CASSLTGQGRQTQYF.

This clonotype was detected ten times or more. The chain employs TRBV27 and TRBJ1-6; a weak D match, TRBD1 (5 bases). The CDR3 spans 15 residues. Germline CDR1 MNHEY, CDR2 SMNVEV (reference sequence). Trimming shortened V by 3 bases and J by 7 bases, and 13 bases separated the two germline ends. The CDR3 is CASSFRGRINSPLHF. The CDR3 DNA reads TGTGCCAGCAGTTTTAGGGGACGGATCAATTCACCCCTCCACTTT.

The sample holds many counts of this clonotype. The rearrangement links TRBV29-1 to TRBJ2-7; tentatively, D is TRBD1 (6 bases). Trimming shortened V by 3 bases and J by 2 bases, and 8 bases separated the two germline ends. The CDR3 runs to 12 residues. The germline V gene encodes CDR1 SQVTM and CDR2 ANQGSEA. The DNA for the CDR3 is TGCAGCGTTGACACAGGGACCTACGAGCAGTACTTC. Its protein is CSVDTGTYEQYF.

The table lists this clonotype with many counts. The chain carries TRBV5-1 and TRBJ2-3; D unclear. This CDR3 is 12 amino acids long. Trimming removed 4 bases from V and 2 bases from J, with 5 bases in between. The germline V gene has CDR1 SGHRS and CDR2 YFSETQ. The CDR3 nucleotides read TGCGCCAGCAGCGACACCACAGATACGCAGTATTTT. Residues: CASSDTTDTQYF.

This clonotype has at least ten counts. CDR3 DNA: TGTGCCAGTCGAAAACCGGGACAGGTAAACAATGAGCAGTTCTTC. Its protein is CASRKPGQVNNEQFF. The V call is TRBV11-2, the J call TRBJ2-1; 8 bases map to TRBD1. CDR1 is SGHAT and CDR2 is FQNNGV in the germline V gene. This CDR3 has 15 amino acids. Trimming cost V 9 bases and J 5 bases; bases outside gene matches: 12.

This clonotype showed up many times. The rearrangement links TRBV11-2 to TRBJ2-7, with 9 positions matching TRBD1. The trim removed 5 bases at V and 7 bases at J, leaving 9 bases unmatched. The CDR3 sequence is 14 residues long. Germline CDR1 is SGHAT and CDR2 is FQNNGV. The DNA of the CDR3 is TGTGCCAGCAGCAAGGACAGGGGCGCGGGTGAGCAGTACTTC. Amino acid sequence: CASSKDRGAGEQYF.

This clonotype was counted only a few times. The chain links TRBV15 to TRBJ1-2; the D gene is possibly TRBD1 (5 bases). Germline V CDR1 and CDR2: LNHNV, YYDKDF (reference sequence). Deletions cut 0 bases from V and 1 base from J, with 9 bases between. The CDR3 sequence is 15 residues long. CDR3 sequence: CATSRDWGINYGYTF. The CDR3 coding sequence is TGTGCCACCAGCAGAGATTGGGGCATTAACTATGGCTACACCTTC.

This clonotype was recorded many times. The V call is TRBV11-1, the J call TRBJ2-1, with D perhaps matching TRBD1 (6 bases). The CDR3 runs 16 residues. V shed 5 bases and J shed 4 bases, with 18 bases lying between them. Per the germline V gene, CDR1 is SGHAT and CDR2 is FQDESV (reference sequence). The CDR3 loop reads CASSPTRTVSYNEQFF. In DNA, the CDR3 is TGTGCCAGCAGCCCCACTAGGACAGTTTCGTACAATGAGCAGTTCTTC.

This clonotype was observed at least ten times. This chain connects TRBV20-1 to TRBJ2-7, with D possibly being TRBD2 (6 bases). The germline V and J ends were trimmed by 6 bases and 1 base, with 13 bases remaining between them. Germline CDR1 and CDR2: DFQATT and SNEGSKA (reference sequence). This CDR3 spans 13 amino acids. CDR3 loop: CSAGGAGSYEQYF. The CDR3 DNA is TGCAGTGCCGGCGGGGCAGGGTCCTACGAGCAGTACTTC.

In regard to this clonotype: A much more abundant neighbour one base away suggests this may be a read error. The chain links TRBV12-3 or TRBV12-4 to TRBJ1-1, with D possibly TRBD1 on 5 matching bases. The CDR3 consists of 12 residues. V shed 2 bases and J shed 9 bases, with 10 bases lying between them. Here the CDR3 reads CASSLRQRKAFF. The CDR3 DNA is TGTGCCAGCAGTTTACGACAGAGAAAAGCTTTCTTT.

This clonotype was counted only a few times. This sequence joins TRBV19 and TRBJ1-1; 7 bases map to TRBD1. Germline lookup yields CDR1 LNHDA and CDR2 SQIVND (reference sequence). This CDR3 comprises 17 residues. V lost 7 bases, J lost 0 bases, and 14 bases stayed unmatched. The CDR3 sequence is CASIPRGLRKMNTEAFF. CDR3 bases: TGTGCCAGTATCCCGAGGGGGCTCAGAAAGATGAACACTGAAGCTTTCTTT. The full variable domain, rest sourced from reference TRBV19 and TRBJ1-1, is DGGITQSPKYLFRKEGQNVTLSCEQNLNHDAMYWYRQDPGQGLRLIYYSQIVNDFQKGDIAEGYSVSREKKESFPLTVTSAQKNPTAFYLCASIPRGLRKMNTEAFFGQGTRLTVV.

The chain couples TRBV6-4 to TRBJ1-1, with D unclear. V gave up 4 bases and J gave up 1 base, with 7 bases separating them. CDR3 length: 13 amino acids. Germline lookup yields CDR1 MRHNA and CDR2 SNTAGT. CDR3 in DNA: TGTGCCAGCAGTGTATGGTCGAACACTGAAGCTTTCTTT. It yields the protein CASSVWSNTEAFF.

This clonotype was found a few times. The genes are TRBV4-3 and TRBJ1-2; D remains ambiguous. V lost 5 bases to trimming and J lost 4 bases, with 20 bases between them. This CDR3 is built from 16 residues. CDR1 and CDR2 from the germline V gene are LGHNA and YSLEER. In DNA, the CDR3 is TGCGCCAGCAGCGCGGGGAGATTAAGCCCCCTCTATGGCTACACCTTC. Residues: CASSAGRLSPLYGYTF.

CDR3 in amino acids: CASSQLSGTGNTEAFF. CDR3 sequence (DNA): TGCGCCAGCAGCCAGCTATCCGGGACAGGGAACACTGAAGCTTTCTTT. The chain employs TRBV4-3 and TRBJ1-1; 8 nucleotides align to TRBD1. J gave up 1 base and V 3 bases, and 7 bases lay outside the gene matches. The germline CDR1 and CDR2 sequences are LGHNA and YSLEER. The CDR3 runs to 16 residues.

This clonotype has ten or more counts. The gene calls are TRBV20-1 and TRBJ1-5, with 8 bases fitting TRBD1. Germline assignment: CDR1 DFQATT and CDR2 SNEGSKA (reference sequence). This CDR3 is built from 17 residues. V lost 3 bases to trimming and J lost 0 bases; unmatched junction nucleotides: 10. The CDR3 here is CSARDRDDSDSNQPQHF. The CDR3 region has the DNA TGCAGTGCTAGGGACAGGGATGATAGCGATAGCAATCAGCCCCAGCATTTT.

This clonotype was counted a few times. The chain carries TRBV20-1 and TRBJ1-2; D remains unclear. Trimming removed 3 bases at V and 2 bases at J, with 7 bases between. The CDR3 has 12 amino acids. The V gene's germline CDR1 is DFQATT and CDR2 SNEGSKA (reference sequence). Here the CDR3 reads CSASDTNYGYTF. The CDR3 bases are TGCAGTGCTAGCGATACCAACTATGGCTACACCTTC.

This clonotype occurred many times. This chain connects TRBV11-2 to TRBJ2-5; D uncertain. The germline V gene encodes CDR1 SGHAT and CDR2 FQNNGV. Trimming cost V 5 bases and J 5 bases, with 9 bases left between them. There are 12 residues in the CDR3. For the CDR3, the DNA is TGTGCCAGCAGCCCAATGAGGGAGACCCAGTACTTC. It encodes CASSPMRETQYF.